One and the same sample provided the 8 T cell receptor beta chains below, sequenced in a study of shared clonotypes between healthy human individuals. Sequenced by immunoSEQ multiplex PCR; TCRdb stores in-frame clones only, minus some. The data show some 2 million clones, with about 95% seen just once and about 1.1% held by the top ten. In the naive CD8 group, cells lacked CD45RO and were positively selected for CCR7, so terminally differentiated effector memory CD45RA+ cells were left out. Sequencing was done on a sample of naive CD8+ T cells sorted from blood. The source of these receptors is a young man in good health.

The DNA for the CDR3 is TGTGCCTGGGGGACGGACTCCTACAATGAGCAGTTCTTC. Translating it yields CAWGTDSYNEQFF. The J gene is TRBJ2-1, the V gene TRBV30; TRBD1 or TRBD2 may be the D gene (5 bases each). Trimming took off 5 bases at V and 0 bases at J, with 8 bases between the two ends. From germline, CDR1 is GTSNPN and CDR2 SVGIG (reference sequence). This CDR3 is 13 amino acids long.

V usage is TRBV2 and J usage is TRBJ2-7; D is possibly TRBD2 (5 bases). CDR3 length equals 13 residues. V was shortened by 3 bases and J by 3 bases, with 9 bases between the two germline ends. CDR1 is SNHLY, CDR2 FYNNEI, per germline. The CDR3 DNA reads TGTGCCAGCAGTGAGGAGGATTACTACGAGCAGTACTTC. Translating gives CASSEEDYYEQYF.

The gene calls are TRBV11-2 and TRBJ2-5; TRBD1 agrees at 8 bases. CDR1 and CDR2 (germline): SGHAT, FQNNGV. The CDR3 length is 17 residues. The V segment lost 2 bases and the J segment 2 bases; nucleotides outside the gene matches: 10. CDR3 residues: CASSLKPGTGGQETQYF. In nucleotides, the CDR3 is TGTGCCAGCAGCTTAAAACCCGGGACAGGAGGGCAAGAGACCCAGTACTTC.

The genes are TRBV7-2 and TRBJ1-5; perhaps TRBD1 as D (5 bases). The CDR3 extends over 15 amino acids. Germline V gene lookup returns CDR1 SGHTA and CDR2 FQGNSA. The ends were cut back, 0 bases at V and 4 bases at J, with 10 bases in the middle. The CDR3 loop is CASSLAGGENQPQHF. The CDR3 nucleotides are TGTGCCAGCAGCTTAGCGGGGGGAGAAAATCAGCCCCAGCATTTT.

In DNA form, the CDR3 reads TGTGCCAGCAGACCAGAGGGAAGCGGCCAGTACTTC. Its translation is CASRPEGSGQYF. The rearrangement uses TRBV6-5 and TRBJ2-7; D may be TRBD2 (5 bases). V was cut by 6 bases and J by 10 bases, with 16 bases left in between. Germline V gene data show CDR1 as MNHEY and CDR2 as SVGAGI. This CDR3 has 12 amino acids.

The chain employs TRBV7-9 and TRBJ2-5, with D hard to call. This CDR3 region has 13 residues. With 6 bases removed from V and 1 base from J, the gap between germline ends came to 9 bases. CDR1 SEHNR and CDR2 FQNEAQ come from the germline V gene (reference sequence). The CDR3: CASRESPQETQYF. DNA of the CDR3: TGTGCCAGCAGGGAGTCTCCCCAAGAGACCCAGTACTTC.

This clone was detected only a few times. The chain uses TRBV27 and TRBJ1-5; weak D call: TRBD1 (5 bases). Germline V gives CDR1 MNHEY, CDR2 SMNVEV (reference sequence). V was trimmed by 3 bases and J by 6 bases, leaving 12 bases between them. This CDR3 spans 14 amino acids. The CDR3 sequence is CASSLAPQGQPQHF. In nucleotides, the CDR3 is TGTGCCAGCAGTTTGGCGCCCCAGGGTCAGCCCCAGCATTTT.

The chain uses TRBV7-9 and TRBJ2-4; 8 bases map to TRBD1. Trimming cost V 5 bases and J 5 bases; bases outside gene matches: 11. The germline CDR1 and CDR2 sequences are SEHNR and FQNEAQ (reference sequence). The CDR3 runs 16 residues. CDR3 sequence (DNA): TGTGCCAGCAGCGACCACAGGGGGTACGGTGAAAACATTCAGTACTTC. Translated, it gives CASSDHRGYGENIQYF.